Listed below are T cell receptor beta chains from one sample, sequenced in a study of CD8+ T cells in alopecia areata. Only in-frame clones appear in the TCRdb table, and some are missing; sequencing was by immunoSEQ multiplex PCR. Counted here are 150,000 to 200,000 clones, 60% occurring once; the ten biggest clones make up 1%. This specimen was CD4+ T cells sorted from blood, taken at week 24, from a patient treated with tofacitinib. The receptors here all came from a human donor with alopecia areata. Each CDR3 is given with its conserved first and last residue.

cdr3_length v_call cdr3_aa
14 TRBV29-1 CSASLLTGSDGYTF
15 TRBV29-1 CSALTTGVSYNEQFF
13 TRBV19 CASSTLAADTQYF
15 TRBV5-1 CASSLEGQGAGGYTF
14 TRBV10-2 CASRGTGVNTEAFF
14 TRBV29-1 CSLRDARRGTEAFF
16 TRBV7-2 CASSFYSGGSYNEQFF
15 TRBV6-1 CASKQEGGTSETQYF
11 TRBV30 CAWSEQVEAFF
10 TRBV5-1 CASSLNEQYF
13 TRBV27 CASSRGAYYEQYF
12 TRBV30 CAWSRGPPEAFF
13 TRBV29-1 CSAARQGAYEQYF
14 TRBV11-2 CASRGRAPFYEQYF
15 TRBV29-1 CSASSGDHSNQPQHF
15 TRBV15 CATSGRQGRVTEAFF
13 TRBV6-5 CASSSTALQPQHF
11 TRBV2 CASKVDEKLFF
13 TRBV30 CAYSGPTNEKLFF
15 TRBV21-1 CASSKDKSVESKAFF
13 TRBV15 CATSSPRGDRRFF
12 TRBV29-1 CSAWTGSYEQYF
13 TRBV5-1 CASSTAQGDEQYF
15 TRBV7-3 CASSPQQGGNQPQHF
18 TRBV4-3 CASSQGLAGGENTGELFF
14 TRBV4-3 CASEMHRGNTEAFF
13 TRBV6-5 CASRSTNSDEQFF
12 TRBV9 CASSLDAGELFF
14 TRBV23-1 CASSQGQNHNEQFF
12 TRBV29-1 CSVATDSYEQYF
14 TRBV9 CASSVGTANSPLHF
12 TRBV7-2 CASSLRGQPQHF
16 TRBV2 CASSERRDRSHSPLHF
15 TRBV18 CASSPPGRTYNEQFF
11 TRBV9 CASSGQGHQYF
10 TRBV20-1 CSARDIGYTF
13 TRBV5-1 CASSLGHEETQYF
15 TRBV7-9 CASSVRGATGNEQFF
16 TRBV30 CAWVPGTLFMNTEAFF
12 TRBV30 CAWSVVEDTQYF
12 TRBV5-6 CASSFDGDTQYF
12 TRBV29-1 CSASGQNTEAFF
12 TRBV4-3 CASSQTGNEQFF
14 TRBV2 CASRSGWTSYGYTF
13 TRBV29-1 CSVRGGLDNEQFF
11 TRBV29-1 CSVGDVYGYTF
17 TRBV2 CASSRRDWTCSNQPQHF
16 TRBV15 CATSSSRDRGFAEAFF
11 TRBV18 CASSPGSEQFF
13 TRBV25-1 CASSEQPSYGYTF
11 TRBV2 CASSTAAGRFF
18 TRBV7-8 CASSPSMGPSSGANVLTF
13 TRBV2 CASISEVNTEAFF
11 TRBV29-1 CSVDNGETQYF
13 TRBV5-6 CASSPGGSETQYF
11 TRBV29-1 CSVVPTDTQYF
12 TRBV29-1 CSVRSQDQPQHF
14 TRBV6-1 CASSEAVKSYGYTF
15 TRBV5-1 CASSLVRQPNTEAFF
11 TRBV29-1 CSVEVNYGYTF